This T cell receptor (beta chain) was recovered during a study of blood T cell repertoires in COVID-19. Measured with immunoSEQ multiplex PCR; TCRdb has only the in-frame clones, and not every one. The table has around 250,000 clones, 80% to 90% seen once. CDR3 length equals 17 residues. V dropped 5 bases and J dropped 6; count of bases not matched to a gene: 15. Germline V gives CDR1 LGHNT, CDR2 FRNRAP. This TCR was sampled from a man aged 18 to 35 who had recovered from COVID-19. Sequenced: PBMCs or T cells enriched from blood (not recorded which). The J gene is TRBJ1-1, the V gene TRBV12-5, with 10 bases lining up with TRBD1. The chain's CDR3 is CASGLPGQGLLGAEAFF. In DNA form, the CDR3 reads TGTGCTAGTGGTCTCCCGGGACAGGGGCTATTAGGGGCTGAAGCTTTCTTT. The variable domain in full, with the rest retrieved from reference TRBV12-5 and TRBJ1-1, is DARVTQTPRHKVTEMGQEVTMRCQPILGHNTVFWYRQTMMQGLELLAYFRNRAPLDDSGMPKDRFSAEMPDATLATLKIQPSEPRDSAVYFCASGLPGQGLLGAEAFFGQGTRLTVV.